The 20 T cell receptor beta chains below were found in one sample sequenced in a study of cytomegalovirus exposure and HLA in healthy donors. Both 60 Vbeta primers and 13 Jbeta primers went into the PCR. Clones were read by immunoSEQ multiplex PCR, and TCRdb kept only the in-frame ones, dropping some. The sample carries about 100,000 clones, under 80% recorded once. The sequenced sample consisted of PBMCs. Receptors originate from a woman in her 50s in good health and CMV-seropositive.

The chain combines TRBV5-1 with TRBJ2-1, with 9 bases identical to TRBD2. V lost 4 bases, J lost 7 bases, and 9 bases stayed unmatched. Germline assignment: CDR1 SGHRS and CDR2 YFSETQ. The CDR3 sequence is 15 residues long. The CDR3: CASSQITGLANEQFF. The CDR3 nucleotides read TGCGCCAGCAGCCAAATTACGGGACTAGCAAATGAGCAGTTCTTC.

The chain joins TRBV19 to TRBJ2-1; TRBD2 might be the D (5 bases). Deletions cut 4 bases from V and 3 bases from J, with 10 bases between. Germline V gene data show CDR1 as LNHDA and CDR2 as SQIVND (reference sequence). The CDR3 sequence is 14 residues long. The CDR3 region has the DNA TGTGCCAGTAGTAACGGACTCTTCTACAATGAGCAGTTCTTC. Its protein product is CASSNGLFYNEQFF. The entire variable domain, with the rest obtained from reference TRBV19 and TRBJ2-1, is as follows: DGGITQSPKYLFRKEGQNVTLSCEQNLNHDAMYWYRQDPGQGLRLIYYSQIVNDFQKGDIAEGYSVSREKKESFPLTVTSAQKNPTAFYLCASSNGLFYNEQFFGPGTRLTVL.

This rearrangement joins TRBV27 to TRBJ2-1; TRBD2 is a possible D gene (5 bases). The CDR3 spans 17 residues. Germline lookup yields CDR1 MNHEY and CDR2 SMNVEV (reference sequence). Trimming left V 5 bases short and J 4 bases short, with 21 bases between. The CDR3 region has the DNA TGTGCCAGCAGTGCCCAAGGACTGGAACTGTTATACAATGAGCAGTTCTTC. The encoded protein is CASSAQGLELLYNEQFF.

The V gene is TRBV7-4, the J gene TRBJ1-4; D possibly corresponds to TRBD1 (6 bases). From germline, CDR1 is SGHVT and CDR2 SQSDAQ. V dropped 3 bases and J dropped 4 bases, with 12 bases sitting between them. CDR3 length equals 15 residues. The CDR3 spells CASSFPGHRNEKLFF. Written as DNA, the CDR3 is TGTGCCAGCAGCTTTCCGGGACATCGTAATGAAAAACTGTTTTTT.

The chain uses TRBV2 and TRBJ1-2; no firm D call. Trimming pared 9 bases from V and 4 bases from J, leaving 9 bases between. CDR3 length: 11 residues. CDR1 is SNHLY, CDR2 FYNNEI, per germline. The CDR3 sequence: CARGELYGYTF. CDR3 nucleotides: TGTGCCAGAGGAGAGCTCTATGGCTACACCTTC.

This clone has just a few counts. The chain carries TRBV11-2 and TRBJ2-1, with D possibly matching TRBD2 (5 bases). The CDR3 covers 12 residues. Per the germline V gene, CDR1 is SGHAT and CDR2 is FQNNGV. V was trimmed by 8 bases and J by 7 bases, leaving 12 bases between them. The CDR3 sequence: CASGLPKNEQFF. CDR3 coding DNA: TGTGCCAGCGGACTTCCCAAAAATGAGCAGTTCTTC.

This clone occurred a few times. CDR3 DNA: TGTGCCAGCACCTCCGGGAAATCGAGGGTTACTGAAGCTTTCTTT. Protein: CASTSGKSRVTEAFF. V is TRBV7-8 and J is TRBJ1-1; D is unresolved. Germline V gene sequence: CDR1 SGHVS, CDR2 FQNEAQ. The CDR3 consists of 15 residues. Deletions cut 7 bases from V and 5 bases from J, with 20 bases between.

To note about this clone: The junction and the germline gene differ at one end; a read error may be behind it. The V and J genes are TRBV7-9 and TRBJ2-7, with 9 bases aligning to TRBD1. CDR1 SEHNR and CDR2 FQNEAQ come from the germline V gene (reference sequence). The CDR3 totals 14 residues. The CDR3 sequence is CSSSLVTGGDEQYF. The CDR3 DNA follows: TGTTCCAGCAGCTTGGTTACAGGGGGCGACGAGCAGTACTTC.

The gene calls are TRBV9 and TRBJ1-2; D remains unclear. The CDR3 has 15 residues. CDR1 SGDLS and CDR2 YYNGEE come from the germline V gene. Between the trimmed V and J ends, which lost 4 bases and 4 bases, there was a span of 17 bases. Here the CDR3 reads CASSSSGGKPYGYTF. The CDR3 bases are TGTGCCAGCAGCTCTAGTGGAGGAAAGCCCTATGGCTACACCTTC. The full variable domain, rest sourced from reference TRBV9 and TRBJ1-2, is DSGVTQTPKHLITATGQRVTLRCSPRSGDLSVYWYQQSLDQGLQFLIQYYNGEERAKGNILERFSAQQFPDLHSELNLSSLELGDSALYFCASSSSGGKPYGYTFGSGTRLTVV.

This chain links TRBV6-6 with TRBJ1-5; no clear D. Trimming stripped 6 bases from V and 6 bases from J, with 15 bases between. Per the germline V gene, CDR1 is MNHNY and CDR2 is SVGAGI (reference sequence). There are 14 residues in the CDR3. CDR3 nucleotides: TGTGCCAGCAGGAAAGTCGGGGAAGCTCAGCCCCAGCATTTT. Its translation is CASRKVGEAQPQHF.

Note on this clone: The junction shows a germline mismatch at one end, possibly a read error. The chain has TRBV14 and TRBJ2-2, with 9 positions matching TRBD2. The germline V gene has CDR1 SGHDN and CDR2 FVKESK. This CDR3 is built from 16 residues. CDR3 in amino acids: CASSQAAGGRTGELFF. CDR3 bases: TGTGCCAGCAGCCAAGCAGCGGGAGGCAGGACCGGGGAACTGTTTTTT.

This chain uses TRBV6-5 with TRBJ2-7, with D maybe TRBD2 (7 bases). CDR1 MNHEY and CDR2 SVGAGI come from the germline V gene. This CDR3 is built from 14 residues. Trimming cost V 6 bases and J 0 bases, with 12 bases left between them. The CDR3 loop reads CASSGGPGSYEQYF. The CDR3 region has the DNA TGTGCCAGCAGCGGGGGGCCGGGCTCCTACGAGCAGTACTTC.

CDR3 coding DNA: TGTGCCTGGACAGTGAACACCGGGGAGCTGTTTTTT. Translating gives CAWTVNTGELFF. The chain couples TRBV30 to TRBJ2-2; D gene unclear. V lost 4 bases, J lost 1 base, and 4 bases lay in between. The CDR3 contains 12 residues. Per the germline V gene, CDR1 is GTSNPN and CDR2 is SVGIG (reference sequence).

The rearrangement links TRBV2 to TRBJ1-2, with D possibly TRBD1 on 5 matching bases. CDR3 size: 15 residues. V lost 5 bases to trimming and J lost 6 bases, with 19 bases between them. In germline, CDR1 is SNHLY, CDR2 FYNNEI. The CDR3 loop is CASSPPGGKGDGYTF. The CDR3 DNA sequence: TGTGCCAGCAGTCCCCCCGGGGGGAAAGGAGATGGCTACACCTTC.

This clone has a single count. V is TRBV14 and J is TRBJ2-3; 7 nucleotides align to TRBD1. V shed 5 bases and J 0 bases; nucleotides not matched to a gene: 5. This CDR3 spans 15 amino acids. Germline V gene data show CDR1 as SGHDN and CDR2 as FVKESK. For the CDR3, the DNA is TGTGCCAGCAGCGTCCCGGGACAGAGCACAGATACGCAGTATTTT. It translates to CASSVPGQSTDTQYF.

The chain couples TRBV7-9 to TRBJ2-5, with D perhaps matching TRBD2 (5 bases). TRBJ2-7 explains the end of the DNA better; the J call may be wrong. The CDR3 length is 16 residues. Germline loops: CDR1 SEHNR, CDR2 FQNEAQ (reference sequence). The DNA for the CDR3 is TGTGCCAGCAGCTTCAGGTGGACTGGGTCCTCCTACGAGCAGTACTTC. Encoded protein: CASSFRWTGSSYEQYF.

V and J are TRBV5-1 and TRBJ2-7; TRBD2 matches 9 bases. The CDR3 consists of 13 residues. Losses at the gene ends were 0 bases for V and 7 bases for J; bases not matched to a gene: 2. CDR1 and CDR2 (germline): SGHRS, YFSETQ. CDR3 amino acids: CASSLGGGDEQYF. The DNA of the CDR3 is TGCGCCAGCAGCTTGGGCGGGGGGGATGAGCAGTACTTC.

This chain connects TRBV29-1 to TRBJ1-2; a weak D match, TRBD1 (5 bases). The CDR3 has 16 residues. V dropped 5 bases and J dropped 2 bases, with 21 bases sitting between them. CDR1 SQVTM and CDR2 ANQGSEA come from the germline V gene. The CDR3 sequence is CSVRRAGRVQNYGYTF. CDR3 DNA: TGCAGCGTTCGGCGGGCAGGGAGGGTACAAAACTATGGCTACACCTTC.

This clone was observed once. The chain joins TRBV11-2 to TRBJ1-1; D call uncertain. There are 15 residues in the CDR3. CDR1 is SGHAT and CDR2 is FQNNGV in the germline V gene. V was cut by 2 bases and J by 5 bases, with 15 bases left in between. CDR3 nucleotides: TGTGCCAGCAGCTTATCACGGACCGGAGGGACTGAAGCTTTCTTT. It encodes CASSLSRTGGTEAFF.

The table lists this clone with a few counts. The V gene is TRBV5-1, the J gene TRBJ2-7; possible D gene TRBD1, 6 bases. Trimming pared 0 bases from V and 3 bases from J, leaving 25 bases between. In germline, CDR1 is SGHRS, CDR2 YFSETQ. The CDR3 is made up of 19 amino acids. Here the CDR3 reads CASSLGLDRTVAVDYEQYF. The CDR3 DNA reads as TGCGCCAGCAGCTTGGGGTTAGACAGGACCGTTGCCGTTGACTACGAGCAGTACTTC.